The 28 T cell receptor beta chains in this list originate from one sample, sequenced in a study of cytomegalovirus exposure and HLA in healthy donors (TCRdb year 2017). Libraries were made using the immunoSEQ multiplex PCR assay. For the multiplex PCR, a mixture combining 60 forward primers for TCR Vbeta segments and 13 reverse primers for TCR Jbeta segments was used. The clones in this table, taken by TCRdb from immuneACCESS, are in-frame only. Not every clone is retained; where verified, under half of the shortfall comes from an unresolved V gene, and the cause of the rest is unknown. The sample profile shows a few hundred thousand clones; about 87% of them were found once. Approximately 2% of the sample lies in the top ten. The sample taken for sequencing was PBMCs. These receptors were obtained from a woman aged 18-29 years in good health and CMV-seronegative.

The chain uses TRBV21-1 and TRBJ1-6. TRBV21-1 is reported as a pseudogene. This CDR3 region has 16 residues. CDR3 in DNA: TGTGCCAGCAGCAAAGATTGGGAGAACGGTAATTCACCCCTCCACTTT. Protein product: CASSKDWENGNSPLHF.

CDR3 nucleotides: TGTGCCACCGATAAGCCCCCCGGGGAGCTGTTTTTT. Protein product: CATDKPPGELFF. The rearrangement uses TRBV28 and TRBJ2-2; D unclear. The ends were cut back, 10 bases at V and 6 bases at J, with 12 bases in the middle. In germline, CDR1 is MDHEN, CDR2 SYDVKM. There are 12 residues in the CDR3.

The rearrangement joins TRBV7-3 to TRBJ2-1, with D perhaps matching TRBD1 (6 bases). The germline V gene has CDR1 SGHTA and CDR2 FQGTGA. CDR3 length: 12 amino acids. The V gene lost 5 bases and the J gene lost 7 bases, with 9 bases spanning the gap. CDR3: CASSPTGNEQFF. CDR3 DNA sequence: TGTGCCAGCAGCCCTACAGGGAATGAGCAGTTCTTC.

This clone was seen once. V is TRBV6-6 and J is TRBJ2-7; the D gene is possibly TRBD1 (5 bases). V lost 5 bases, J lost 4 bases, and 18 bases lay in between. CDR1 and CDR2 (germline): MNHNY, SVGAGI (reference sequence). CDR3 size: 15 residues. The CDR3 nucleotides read TGTGCCAGCAGTAAGGCGGACACCCCACCGTACGAGCAGTACTTC. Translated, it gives CASSKADTPPYEQYF.

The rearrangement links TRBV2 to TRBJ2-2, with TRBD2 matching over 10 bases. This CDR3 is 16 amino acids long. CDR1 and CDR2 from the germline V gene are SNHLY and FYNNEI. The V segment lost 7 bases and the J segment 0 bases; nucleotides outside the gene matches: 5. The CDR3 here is CASISGGDTNTGELFF. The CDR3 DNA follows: TGTGCCAGCATCAGCGGGGGGGATACGAACACCGGGGAGCTGTTTTTT.

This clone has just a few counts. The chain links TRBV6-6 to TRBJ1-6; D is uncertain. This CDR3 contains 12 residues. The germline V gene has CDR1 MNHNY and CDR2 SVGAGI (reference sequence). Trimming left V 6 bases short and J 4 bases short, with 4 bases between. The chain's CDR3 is CASSSYNSPLHF. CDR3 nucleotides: TGTGCCAGCAGCAGTTATAATTCACCCCTCCACTTT.

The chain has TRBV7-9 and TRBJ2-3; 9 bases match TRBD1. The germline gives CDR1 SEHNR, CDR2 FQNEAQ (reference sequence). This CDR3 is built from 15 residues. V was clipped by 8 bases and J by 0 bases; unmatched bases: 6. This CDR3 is CASWGQGGSTDTQYF. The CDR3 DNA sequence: TGTGCCAGCTGGGGACAGGGTGGGAGCACAGATACGCAGTATTTT.

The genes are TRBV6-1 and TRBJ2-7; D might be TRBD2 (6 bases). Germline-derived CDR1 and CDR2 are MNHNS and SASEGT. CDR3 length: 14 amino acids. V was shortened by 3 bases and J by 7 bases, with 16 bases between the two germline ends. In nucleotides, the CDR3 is TGTGCCAGCAGTGATCCCCCGCGGGGTGGGGAGCAGTACTTC. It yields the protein CASSDPPRGGEQYF.

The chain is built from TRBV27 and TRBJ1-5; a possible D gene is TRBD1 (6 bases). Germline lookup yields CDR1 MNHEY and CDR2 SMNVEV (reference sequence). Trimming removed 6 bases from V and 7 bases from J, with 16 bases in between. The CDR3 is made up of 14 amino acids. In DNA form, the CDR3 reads TGTGCCAGCAGCCTCAGGGGAGCGATGCAGCCCCAGCATTTT. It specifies CASSLRGAMQPQHF.

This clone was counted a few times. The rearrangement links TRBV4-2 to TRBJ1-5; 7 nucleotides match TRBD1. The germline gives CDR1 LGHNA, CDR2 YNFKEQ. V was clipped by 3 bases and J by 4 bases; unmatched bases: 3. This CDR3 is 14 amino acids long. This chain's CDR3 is CASSQARGNQPQHF. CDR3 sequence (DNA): TGTGCCAGCAGCCAGGCCAGGGGGAATCAGCCCCAGCATTTT.

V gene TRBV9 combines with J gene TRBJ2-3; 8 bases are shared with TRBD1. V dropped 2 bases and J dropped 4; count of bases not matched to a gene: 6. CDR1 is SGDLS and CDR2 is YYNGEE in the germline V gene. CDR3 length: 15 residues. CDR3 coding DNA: TGTGCCAGCAGCGTTCAGGGGGCGCGATCAGATACGCAGTATTTT. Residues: CASSVQGARSDTQYF.

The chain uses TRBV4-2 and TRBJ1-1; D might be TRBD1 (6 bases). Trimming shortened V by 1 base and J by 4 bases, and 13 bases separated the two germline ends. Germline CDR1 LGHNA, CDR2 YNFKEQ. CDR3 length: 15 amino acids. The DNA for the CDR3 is TGTGCCAGCAGCCAAGGCCTGGGGGGGCCCACTGAAGCTTTCTTT. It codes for CASSQGLGGPTEAFF.

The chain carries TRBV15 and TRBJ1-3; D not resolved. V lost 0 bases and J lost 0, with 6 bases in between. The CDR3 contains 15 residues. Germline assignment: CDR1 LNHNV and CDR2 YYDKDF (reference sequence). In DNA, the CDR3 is TGTGCCACCAGCAGAGAGAGAGGCTCTGGAAACACCATATATTTT. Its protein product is CATSRERGSGNTIYF.

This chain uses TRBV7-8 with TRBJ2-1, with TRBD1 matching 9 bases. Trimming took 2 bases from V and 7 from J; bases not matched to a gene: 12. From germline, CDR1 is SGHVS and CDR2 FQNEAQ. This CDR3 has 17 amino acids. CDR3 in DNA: TGTGCCAGCAGCTTATGGGGTGGGGACAGGGCTTGGAATGAGCAGTTCTTC. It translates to CASSLWGGDRAWNEQFF.

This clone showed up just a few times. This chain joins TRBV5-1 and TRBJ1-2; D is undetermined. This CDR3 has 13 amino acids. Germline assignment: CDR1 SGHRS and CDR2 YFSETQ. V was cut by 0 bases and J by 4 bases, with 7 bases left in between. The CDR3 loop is CASSLGASYGYTF. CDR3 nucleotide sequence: TGCGCCAGCAGCTTGGGGGCGAGCTATGGCTACACCTTC.

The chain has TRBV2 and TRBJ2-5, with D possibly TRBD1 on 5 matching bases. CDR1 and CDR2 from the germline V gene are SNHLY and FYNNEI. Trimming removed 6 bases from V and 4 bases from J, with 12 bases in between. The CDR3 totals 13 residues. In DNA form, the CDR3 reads TGTGCCAGCAGGGACACTTGGGGAGAGACCCAGTACTTC. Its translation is CASRDTWGETQYF.

Here the CDR3 reads CASSLGASGGADEQFF. In nucleotides, the CDR3 is TGTGCCAGCAGCCTAGGGGCCAGCGGGGGGGCCGATGAGCAGTTCTTC. The gene calls are TRBV9 and TRBJ2-1; 10 bases map to TRBD2. Per germline, CDR1 SGDLS and CDR2 YYNGEE. V dropped 4 bases and J dropped 8; count of bases not matched to a gene: 12. The CDR3 totals 16 residues.

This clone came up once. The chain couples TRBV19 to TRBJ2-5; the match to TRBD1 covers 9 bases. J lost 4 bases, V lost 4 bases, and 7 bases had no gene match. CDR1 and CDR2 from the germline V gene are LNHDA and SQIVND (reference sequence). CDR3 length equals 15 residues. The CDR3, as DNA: TGTGCCAGTAGTACCGTGACAGGGGGGCCAGAGACCCAGTACTTC. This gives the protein CASSTVTGGPETQYF. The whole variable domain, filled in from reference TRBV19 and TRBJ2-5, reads DGGITQSPKYLFRKEGQNVTLSCEQNLNHDAMYWYRQDPGQGLRLIYYSQIVNDFQKGDIAEGYSVSREKKESFPLTVTSAQKNPTAFYLCASSTVTGGPETQYFGPGTRLLVL.

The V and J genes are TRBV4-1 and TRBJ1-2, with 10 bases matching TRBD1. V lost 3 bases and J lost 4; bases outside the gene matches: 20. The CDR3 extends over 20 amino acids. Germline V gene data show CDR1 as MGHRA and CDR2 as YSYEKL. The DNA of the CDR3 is TGCGCCAGCAGCCACAACAAGGGAGGACAGGGGGGTCCTCGTATCTATGGCTACACCTTC. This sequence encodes CASSHNKGGQGGPRIYGYTF.

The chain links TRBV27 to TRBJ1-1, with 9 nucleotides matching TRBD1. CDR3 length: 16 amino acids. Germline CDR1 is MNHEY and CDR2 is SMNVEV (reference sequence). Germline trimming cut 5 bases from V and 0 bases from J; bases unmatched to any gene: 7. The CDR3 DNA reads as TGTGCCAGCAGTGCGTACAGGGGGCGGGTGAACACTGAAGCTTTCTTT. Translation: CASSAYRGRVNTEAFF.

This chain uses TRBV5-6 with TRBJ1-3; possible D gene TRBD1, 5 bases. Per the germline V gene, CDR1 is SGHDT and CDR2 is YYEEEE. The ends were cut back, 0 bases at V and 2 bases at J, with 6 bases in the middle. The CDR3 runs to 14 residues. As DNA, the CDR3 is TGTGCCAGCAGCTTGGGGGGGGCTGGAAACACCATATATTTT. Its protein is CASSLGGAGNTIYF.

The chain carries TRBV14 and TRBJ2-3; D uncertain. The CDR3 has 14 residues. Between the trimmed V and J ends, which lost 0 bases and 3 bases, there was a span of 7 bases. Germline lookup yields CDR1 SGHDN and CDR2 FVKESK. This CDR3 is CASSQDQRTDTQYF. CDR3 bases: TGTGCCAGCAGCCAAGATCAACGGACAGATACGCAGTATTTT.

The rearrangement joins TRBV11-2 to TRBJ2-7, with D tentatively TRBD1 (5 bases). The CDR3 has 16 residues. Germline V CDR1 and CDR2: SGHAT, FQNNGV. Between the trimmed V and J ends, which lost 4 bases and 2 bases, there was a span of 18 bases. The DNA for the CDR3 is TGTGCCAGCAGCTACCGACAGATCTCAAAAACCTACGAGCAGTACTTC. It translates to CASSYRQISKTYEQYF.

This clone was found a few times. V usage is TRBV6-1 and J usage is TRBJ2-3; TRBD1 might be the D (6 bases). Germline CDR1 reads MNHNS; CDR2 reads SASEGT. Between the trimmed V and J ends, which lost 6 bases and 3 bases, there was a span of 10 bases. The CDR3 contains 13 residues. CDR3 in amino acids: CASRVTGTDTQYF. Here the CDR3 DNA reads TGTGCCAGCAGAGTAACAGGGACAGATACGCAGTATTTT.

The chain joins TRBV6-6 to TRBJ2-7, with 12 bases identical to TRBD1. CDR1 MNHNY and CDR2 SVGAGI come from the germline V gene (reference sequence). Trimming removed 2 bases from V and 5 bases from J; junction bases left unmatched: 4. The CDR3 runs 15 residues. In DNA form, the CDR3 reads TGTGCCAGCAGTTACCCCGGGACAGGGGGCGACGAGCAGTACTTC. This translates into CASSYPGTGGDEQYF.

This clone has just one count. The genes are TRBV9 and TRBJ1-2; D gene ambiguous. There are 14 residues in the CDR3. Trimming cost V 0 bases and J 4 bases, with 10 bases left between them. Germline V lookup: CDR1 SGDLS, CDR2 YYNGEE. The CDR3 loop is CASSVGQKSYGYTF. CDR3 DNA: TGTGCCAGCAGCGTAGGTCAGAAATCCTATGGCTACACCTTC.

Here the CDR3 reads CASSGPGTGNQPQHF. CDR3 bases: TGCGCCAGCAGCGGGCCCGGGACAGGGAACCAGCCCCAGCATTTT. The chain joins TRBV5-1 to TRBJ1-5; 9 bases map to TRBD1. The V gene's germline CDR1 is SGHRS and CDR2 YFSETQ. V gave up 4 bases and J gave up 7 bases; unmatched junction bases: 9. This CDR3 has 15 residues.

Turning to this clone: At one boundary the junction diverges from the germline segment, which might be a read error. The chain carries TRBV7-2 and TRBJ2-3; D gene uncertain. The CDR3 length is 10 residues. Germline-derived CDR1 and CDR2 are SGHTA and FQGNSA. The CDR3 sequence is CASSLVTPFF. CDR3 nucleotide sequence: TGTGCCAGCAGCCTAGTGACTCCTTTTTTT. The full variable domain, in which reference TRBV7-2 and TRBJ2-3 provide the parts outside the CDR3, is GAGVSQSPSNKVTEKGKDVELRCDPISGHTALYWYRQSLGQGLEFLIYFQGNSAPDKSGLPSDRFSAERTGGSVSTLTIQRTQQEDSAVYLCASSLVTPFFGPGTRLTVL.